These 32 T cell receptor beta chains originate from one sample sequenced in a study of technical replicates of blood from a handful of donors. TCRdb's copy holds only in-frame clones and misses some; the assay was immunoSEQ multiplex PCR. The repertoire holds about 85,000 clones, with 85% to 95% as singletons. The sample consisted of T cells isolated from PBMCs. These receptors were taken from a human donor in good health.

The chain joins TRBV2 to TRBJ1-5, with 7 bases fitting TRBD1. Germline V gene data show CDR1 as SNHLY and CDR2 as FYNNEI. This CDR3 region has 13 residues. With 10 bases clipped from V and 1 base from J, the junction kept 4 bases outside the gene matches. The CDR3 loop reads CATGTESNQPQHF. In nucleotides, the CDR3 is TGTGCCACCGGGACAGAGAGCAATCAGCCCCAGCATTTT.

The gene calls are TRBV6-1 and TRBJ2-7, with TRBD2 matching 10 bases. The CDR3 length is 14 residues. From germline, CDR1 is MNHNS and CDR2 SASEGT. The V gene end was trimmed by 10 bases and the J gene end by 4 bases; junction bases not matched to a gene: 10. The CDR3 spells CATPPEREGYEQYF. For the CDR3, the DNA is TGTGCCACCCCCCCTGAGCGGGAGGGTTACGAGCAGTACTTC.

V and J are TRBV6-1 and TRBJ2-3, with 10 bases aligning to TRBD2. This CDR3 has 15 residues. Germline lookup yields CDR1 MNHNS and CDR2 SASEGT. V trimming: 5 bases; J trimming: 6 bases; junction bases outside the gene matches: 8. Written as DNA, the CDR3 is TGTGCCAGCAGTCGAGCGGGGGGGGTCGGGGATACGCAGTATTTT. This codes for CASSRAGGVGDTQYF.

This chain connects TRBV28 to TRBJ2-7, with TRBD1 matching over 7 bases. The germline V gene encodes CDR1 MDHEN and CDR2 SYDVKM. The J segment lost 6 bases and the V segment lost 6 bases, leaving 23 bases of the junction unmatched. The CDR3 has 18 amino acids. The CDR3 spells CASSSGRTLLFSGGEQYF. In nucleotides, the CDR3 is TGTGCCAGCAGCTCAGGTCGGACTTTGCTTTTCTCAGGGGGCGAGCAGTACTTC.

CDR3 bases: TGTGCCAGTAGTGTCCGCGGCAGAATGAACACTGAAGCTTTCTTT. It specifies CASSVRGRMNTEAFF. The chain has TRBV19 and TRBJ1-1; D is unclear. The V and J ends lost 5 bases and 0 bases respectively, with 13 bases between them. The germline CDR1 and CDR2 sequences are LNHDA and SQIVND (reference sequence). CDR3 length: 15 amino acids.

The rearrangement links TRBV27 to TRBJ2-3, with 10 bases fitting TRBD1. V was pared by 1 base and J by 4 bases, with 5 bases of the junction left unmatched. The CDR3 consists of 16 residues. Germline assignment: CDR1 MNHEY and CDR2 SMNVEV (reference sequence). Here the CDR3 DNA reads TGTGCCAGCAGTTTATTTGACAGGGGGCTATCAGATACGCAGTATTTT. This gives the protein CASSLFDRGLSDTQYF.

This chain joins TRBV10-1 and TRBJ2-3; D may be TRBD1 (5 bases). The V gene lost 2 bases and the J gene lost 0 bases, with 12 bases spanning the gap. The CDR3 is 16 residues long. Germline V gene data show CDR1 as WNHNN and CDR2 as SYGVQD (reference sequence). In nucleotides, the CDR3 is TGCGCCAGCAGTGAGAGGGGATTCACTAGCACAGATACGCAGTATTTT. It encodes CASSERGFTSTDTQYF.

This sequence joins TRBV7-9 and TRBJ2-1; a possible D gene is TRBD2 (5 bases). Germline-derived CDR1 and CDR2 are SEHNR and FQNEAQ (reference sequence). With 5 bases removed from V and 5 bases from J, the gap between germline ends came to 10 bases. The CDR3 length is 13 residues. The CDR3 sequence: CASSQILDNEQFF. The CDR3 DNA follows: TGTGCCAGCAGCCAAATACTAGACAATGAGCAGTTCTTC.

This chain links TRBV23-1 with TRBJ1-4, with TRBD1 matching over 8 bases. TRBV23-1 is known as an ORF, though its function is uncertain. This CDR3 comprises 14 residues. Germline trimming cut 4 bases from V and 8 bases from J; bases unmatched to any gene: 6. Here the CDR3 DNA reads TGCGCCAGCAGTCCCGGACAGGGTTTCGAAAAACTGTTTTTT. Translating gives CASSPGQGFEKLFF.

This rearrangement joins TRBV2 to TRBJ1-2, with D possibly matching TRBD1 (6 bases). The germline gives CDR1 SNHLY, CDR2 FYNNEI. The length of the CDR3 is 15 residues. Deletions cut 2 bases from V and 4 bases from J, with 14 bases between. In DNA, the CDR3 is TGTGCCAGCAGTGAAATGTCAGGGGTTGGCTATGGCTACACCTTC. Its translation is CASSEMSGVGYGYTF.

This chain connects TRBV7-2 to TRBJ1-5; no clear D gene. The germline gives CDR1 SGHTA, CDR2 FQGNSA. Trimming took 3 bases from V and 3 from J, leaving 15 bases between them. The length of the CDR3 is 16 residues. CDR3 residues: CASSFGPVQINQPQHF. In nucleotides, the CDR3 is TGTGCCAGCAGCTTCGGTCCCGTACAGATCAATCAGCCCCAGCATTTT.

This chain links TRBV6-1 with TRBJ2-1; 12 bases are a match to TRBD1. With V trimmed by 7 bases and J by 8 bases, 6 bases remained unmatched. CDR1 MNHNS and CDR2 SASEGT come from the germline V gene. The CDR3 has 14 amino acids. The CDR3 sequence: CASMRGQGAYEQFF. CDR3 coding DNA: TGTGCCAGCATGAGGGGACAGGGGGCCTATGAGCAGTTCTTC.

V usage is TRBV5-1 and J usage is TRBJ2-7; D might be TRBD1 (5 bases). Germline V lookup: CDR1 SGHRS, CDR2 YFSETQ. This CDR3 region has 17 residues. V was trimmed by 3 bases and J by 2 bases, leaving 21 bases between them. Here the CDR3 reads CASSYDQPMDKTYEQYF. The CDR3 coding sequence is TGCGCCAGCAGCTACGATCAACCGATGGACAAGACCTACGAGCAGTACTTC.

In this sample, this clone turned up a few times. This chain joins TRBV30 and TRBJ1-4; 9 bases are a match to TRBD1. Germline V lookup: CDR1 GTSNPN, CDR2 SVGIG (reference sequence). CDR3 size: 12 residues. With V trimmed by 1 base and J by 10 bases, 1 base remained unmatched. The CDR3 nucleotides are TGTGCCTGGAGTGGACAGGGGGGAAAACTGTTTTTT. Translation: CAWSGQGGKLFF.

This chain's CDR3 is CASRKGLEGNTEAFF. CDR3 DNA sequence: TGTGCCAGCAGGAAGGGTCTGGAGGGAAACACTGAAGCTTTCTTT. The chain joins TRBV27 to TRBJ1-1; D call uncertain. The germline V gene has CDR1 MNHEY and CDR2 SMNVEV (reference sequence). Trimming shortened V by 6 bases and J by 2 bases, and 16 bases separated the two germline ends. This CDR3 has 15 amino acids.

The V and J genes are TRBV5-1 and TRBJ2-3; 9 positions agree with TRBD2. J lost 2 bases, V lost 4 bases, and 11 bases had no gene match. The length of the CDR3 is 17 residues. The V gene's germline CDR1 is SGHRS and CDR2 YFSETQ. The DNA of the CDR3 is TGCGCCAGCAGCCCGTACCGGGAGCGGGAGGTCACAGATACGCAGTATTTT. This sequence encodes CASSPYREREVTDTQYF.

The rearrangement links TRBV5-4 to TRBJ2-1; 9 nucleotides line up with TRBD1. CDR1 SGHNT and CDR2 YYREEE come from the germline V gene (reference sequence). This CDR3 region has 15 residues. V gave up 4 bases and J gave up 4 bases; unmatched junction bases: 6. The CDR3 DNA sequence: TGTGCCAGCAGCGATTGGACAGGGGAGTACAATGAGCAGTTCTTC. Encoded protein: CASSDWTGEYNEQFF.

This sequence joins TRBV7-2 and TRBJ2-1; 9 nucleotides agree with TRBD2. CDR3 length equals 15 residues. J lost 3 bases, V lost 3 bases, and 3 bases had no gene match. CDR1 is SGHTA, CDR2 FQGNSA, per germline. The CDR3 loop reads CASSFSGGGYNEQFF. For the CDR3, the DNA is TGTGCCAGCAGCTTTAGCGGGGGAGGCTACAATGAGCAGTTCTTC.

The J gene is TRBJ1-2, the V gene TRBV6-1; no reliable D call. There are 13 residues in the CDR3. Germline loops: CDR1 MNHNS, CDR2 SASEGT. V was pared by 6 bases and J by 8 bases, with 16 bases between. The CDR3 loop is CASSDYLRGGYTF. The CDR3, as DNA: TGTGCCAGCAGCGACTATTTGAGAGGCGGCTACACCTTC.

This chain links TRBV4-2 with TRBJ2-1; TRBD2 agrees at 11 bases. The CDR3 runs 18 residues. Germline V lookup: CDR1 LGHNA, CDR2 YNFKEQ. V was pared by 0 bases and J by 3 bases, with 7 bases of the junction left unmatched. In DNA form, the CDR3 reads TGTGCCAGCAGCCAAGAACAACTAGCGGGAGCTGTCTACAATGAGCAGTTCTTC. Translated: CASSQEQLAGAVYNEQFF.

The V call is TRBV12-5, the J call TRBJ2-3; possibly TRBD1 for D (5 bases). Trimming removed 0 bases at V and 2 bases at J, with 15 bases between. The CDR3 extends over 17 amino acids. The germline V gene has CDR1 LGHNT and CDR2 FRNRAP. This CDR3 reads CASGLVLRAGYTDTQYF. The CDR3 DNA is TGTGCTAGTGGTTTGGTACTCAGGGCTGGGTACACAGATACGCAGTATTTT.

The chain carries TRBV29-1 and TRBJ1-4, with D perhaps matching TRBD1 (6 bases). Trimming cost V 6 bases and J 8 bases, with 13 bases left between them. Germline CDR1 SQVTM, CDR2 ANQGSEA. CDR3 length: 12 amino acids. CDR3 amino acids: CSVRDTREKLFF. The CDR3 bases are TGCAGCGTCCGGGACACTAGGGAAAAACTGTTTTTT.

The chain joins TRBV29-1 to TRBJ2-7; D may be TRBD1 (5 bases). This CDR3 has 15 amino acids. Trimming pared 0 bases from V and 2 bases from J, leaving 14 bases between. CDR1 and CDR2 from the germline V gene are SQVTM and ANQGSEA. CDR3 region: CSVEDHTGRTYEQYF. CDR3 DNA: TGCAGCGTTGAAGATCATACAGGCCGGACCTACGAGCAGTACTTC.

The rearrangement uses TRBV4-1 and TRBJ2-7; the D gene is possibly TRBD2 (5 bases). Germline V gives CDR1 MGHRA, CDR2 YSYEKL. Trimming cost V 8 bases and J 0 bases, with 8 bases left between them. The CDR3 runs 12 residues. CDR3 sequence (DNA): TGCGCCAGCCGAGGGATCTCCTACGAGCAGTACTTC. Its translation is CASRGISYEQYF.

V and J are TRBV27 and TRBJ2-3, with 13 bases fitting TRBD2. From germline, CDR1 is MNHEY and CDR2 SMNVEV (reference sequence). The CDR3 has 18 residues. After removal of 1 base from V and 3 bases from J, the junction contained 7 bases not matched to a gene. The CDR3 here is CASSLFGLAGVFTDTQYF. DNA of the CDR3: TGTGCCAGCAGTTTATTTGGACTAGCGGGAGTTTTTACAGATACGCAGTATTTT.

The rearrangement joins TRBV15 to TRBJ1-2, with 9 bases matching TRBD1. This CDR3 has 17 residues. Germline V gives CDR1 LNHNV, CDR2 YYDKDF (reference sequence). Trimming took 5 bases from V and 1 from J; bases not matched to a gene: 11. The DNA of the CDR3 is TGTGCCACCAGCCCCCGTGGACAGGGGTATCATAACTATGGCTACACCTTC. Its protein is CATSPRGQGYHNYGYTF.

The chain couples TRBV5-4 to TRBJ2-3; possibly TRBD2 for D (5 bases). This CDR3 has 14 amino acids. V shed 2 bases and J shed 8 bases, with 15 bases lying between them. Germline lookup yields CDR1 SGHNT and CDR2 YYREEE (reference sequence). The CDR3 here is CASSLEGSRVTQYF. CDR3 nucleotide sequence: TGTGCCAGCAGCTTAGAAGGGAGTCGTGTTACGCAGTATTTT.

The chain recombines TRBV30 with TRBJ2-7; D is ambiguous. The CDR3 runs to 13 residues. Trimming left V 0 bases short and J 2 bases short, with 8 bases between. The V gene's germline CDR1 is GTSNPN and CDR2 SVGIG (reference sequence). The DNA for the CDR3 is TGTGCCTGGAGTGTAAACAGACCCTACGAGCAGTACTTC. Translated: CAWSVNRPYEQYF.

This chain connects TRBV2 to TRBJ2-3, with D possibly matching TRBD1 (7 bases). Germline values: CDR1 SNHLY, CDR2 FYNNEI. The CDR3 has 16 amino acids. Trimming shortened V by 1 base and J by 7 bases, and 18 bases separated the two germline ends. The CDR3 coding sequence is TGTGCCAGCAGTGAAGGCGGGACAGCCCTGCTAAATACGCAGTATTTT. Translated: CASSEGGTALLNTQYF.

The genes are TRBV6-5 and TRBJ1-6; weak D call: TRBD1 (5 bases). The CDR3 runs to 14 residues. The germline gives CDR1 MNHEY, CDR2 SVGAGI. V was trimmed by 4 bases and J by 7 bases, leaving 11 bases between them. DNA for the CDR3: TGTGCCAGCAGTTCGGGGGTCACGAATTCACCCCTCCACTTT. Translated: CASSSGVTNSPLHF.

This rearrangement joins TRBV4-1 to TRBJ2-7, with 10 bases fitting TRBD2. V shed 1 base, J shed 5 bases, and the junction held 5 bases outside the gene matches. Germline-derived CDR1 and CDR2 are MGHRA and YSYEKL. The CDR3 covers 15 residues. The CDR3 sequence: CASSQVPSGSHEQYF. DNA for the CDR3: TGCGCCAGCAGCCAAGTCCCTAGCGGGAGCCACGAGCAGTACTTC.

This clone was detected a few times. This rearrangement joins TRBV11-2 to TRBJ1-5, with a tentative D call TRBD1 (6 bases). The germline V and J ends were trimmed by 0 bases and 6 bases, with 6 bases remaining between them. This CDR3 has 13 amino acids. From germline, CDR1 is SGHAT and CDR2 FQNNGV. The CDR3, as DNA: TGTGCCAGCAGCTTAGACAGGGGTCAGCCCCAGCATTTT. Translation: CASSLDRGQPQHF.